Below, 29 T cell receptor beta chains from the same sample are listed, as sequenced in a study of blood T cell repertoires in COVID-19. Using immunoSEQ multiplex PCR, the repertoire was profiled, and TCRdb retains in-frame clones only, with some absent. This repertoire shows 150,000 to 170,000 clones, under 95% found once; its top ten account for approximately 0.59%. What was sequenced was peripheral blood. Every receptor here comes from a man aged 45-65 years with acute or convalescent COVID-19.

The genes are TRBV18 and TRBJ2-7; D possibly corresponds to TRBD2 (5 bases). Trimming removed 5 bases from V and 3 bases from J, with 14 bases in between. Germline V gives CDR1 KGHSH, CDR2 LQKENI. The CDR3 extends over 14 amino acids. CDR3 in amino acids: CASSTDVEGYEQYF. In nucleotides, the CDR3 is TGTGCCAGCTCAACAGACGTAGAGGGCTACGAGCAGTACTTC.

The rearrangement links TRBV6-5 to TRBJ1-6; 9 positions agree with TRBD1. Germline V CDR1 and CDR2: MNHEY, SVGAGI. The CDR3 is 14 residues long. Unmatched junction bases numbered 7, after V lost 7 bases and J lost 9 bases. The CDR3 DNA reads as TGTGCCAGCACTAATGACAGGGGGAGTTCACCCCTCCACTTT. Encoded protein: CASTNDRGSSPLHF.

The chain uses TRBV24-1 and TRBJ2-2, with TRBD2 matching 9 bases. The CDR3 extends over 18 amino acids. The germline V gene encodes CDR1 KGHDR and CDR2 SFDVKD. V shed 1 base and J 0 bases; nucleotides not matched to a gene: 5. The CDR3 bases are TGTGCCACCAGTGATTTACCGGGACTAGCCTCGAACACCGGGGAGCTGTTTTTT. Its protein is CATSDLPGLASNTGELFF.

CDR3: CAGGSSYNSPLHF. CDR3 in DNA: TGTGCCGGAGGGAGCTCCTATAATTCACCCCTCCACTTT. The chain recombines TRBV30 with TRBJ1-6, with D unresolved. V lost 8 bases and J lost 0, with 8 bases in between. Per the germline V gene, CDR1 is GTSNPN and CDR2 is SVGIG (reference sequence). The CDR3 runs 13 residues.

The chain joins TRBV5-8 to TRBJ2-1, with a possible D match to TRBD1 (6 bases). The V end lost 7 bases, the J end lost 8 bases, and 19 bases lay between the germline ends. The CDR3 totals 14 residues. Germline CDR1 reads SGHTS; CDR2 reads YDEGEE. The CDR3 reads CASRRQVGPYEQFF. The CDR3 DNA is TGTGCCAGCCGACGACAGGTGGGGCCTTATGAGCAGTTCTTC.

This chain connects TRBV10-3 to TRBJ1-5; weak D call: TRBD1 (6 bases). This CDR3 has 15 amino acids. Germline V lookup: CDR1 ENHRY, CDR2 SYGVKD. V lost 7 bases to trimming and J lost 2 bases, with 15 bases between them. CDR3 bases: TGTGCCATCAAGGGCGGGGGCGCGGGCAATCAGCCCCAGCATTTT. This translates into CAIKGGGAGNQPQHF.

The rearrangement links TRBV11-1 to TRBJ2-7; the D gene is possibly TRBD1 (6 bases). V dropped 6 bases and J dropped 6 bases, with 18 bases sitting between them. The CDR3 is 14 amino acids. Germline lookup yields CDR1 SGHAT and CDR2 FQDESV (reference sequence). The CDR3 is CASSRTGLAREQYV. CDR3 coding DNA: TGTGCCAGCAGTCGCACAGGGTTAGCTCGCGAGCAGTACGTC.

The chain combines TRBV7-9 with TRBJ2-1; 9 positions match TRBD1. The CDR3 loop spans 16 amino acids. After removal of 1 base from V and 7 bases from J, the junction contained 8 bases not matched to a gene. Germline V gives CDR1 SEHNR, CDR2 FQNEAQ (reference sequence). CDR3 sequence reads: CASSLEPDRGGNEQFF. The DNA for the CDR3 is TGTGCCAGCAGCTTAGAGCCGGACAGGGGTGGGAATGAGCAGTTCTTC.

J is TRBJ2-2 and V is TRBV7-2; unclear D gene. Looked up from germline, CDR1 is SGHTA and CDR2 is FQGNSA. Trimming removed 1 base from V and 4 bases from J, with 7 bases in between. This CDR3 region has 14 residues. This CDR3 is CASSLGFGTGELFF. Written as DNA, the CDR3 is TGTGCCAGCAGCTTAGGGTTCGGCACCGGGGAGCTGTTTTTT.

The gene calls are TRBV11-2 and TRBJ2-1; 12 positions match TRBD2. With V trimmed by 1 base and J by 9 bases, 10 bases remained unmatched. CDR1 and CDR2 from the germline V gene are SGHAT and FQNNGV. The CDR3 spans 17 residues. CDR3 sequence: CASSLGLLAGGPGEQFF. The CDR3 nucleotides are TGTGCCAGCAGCTTAGGACTGCTAGCGGGGGGGCCGGGTGAGCAGTTCTTC.

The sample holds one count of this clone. Here the CDR3 reads CASSLDRGYGYTF. The CDR3, as DNA: TGTGCCAGTAGCCTGGACAGGGGATATGGCTACACCTTC. The chain joins TRBV19 to TRBJ1-2, with 9 bases lining up with TRBD1. After removal of 6 bases from V and 5 bases from J, the junction contained 4 bases not matched to a gene. The length of the CDR3 is 13 residues. Germline CDR1 is LNHDA and CDR2 is SQIVND (reference sequence).

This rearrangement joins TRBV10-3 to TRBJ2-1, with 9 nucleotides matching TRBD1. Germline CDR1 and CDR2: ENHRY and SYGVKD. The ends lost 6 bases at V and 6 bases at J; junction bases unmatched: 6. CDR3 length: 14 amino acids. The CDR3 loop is CAISTGTGSNEQFF. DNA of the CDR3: TGTGCCATCAGCACCGGGACAGGGAGCAATGAGCAGTTCTTC.

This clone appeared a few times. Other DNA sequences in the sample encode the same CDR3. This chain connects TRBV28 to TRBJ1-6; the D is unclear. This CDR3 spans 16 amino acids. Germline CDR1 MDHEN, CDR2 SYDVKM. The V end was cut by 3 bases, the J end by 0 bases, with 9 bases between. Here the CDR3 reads CASSLTPPSYNSPLHF. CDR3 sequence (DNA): TGTGCCAGCAGTTTGACTCCCCCCTCCTATAATTCACCCCTCCACTTT.

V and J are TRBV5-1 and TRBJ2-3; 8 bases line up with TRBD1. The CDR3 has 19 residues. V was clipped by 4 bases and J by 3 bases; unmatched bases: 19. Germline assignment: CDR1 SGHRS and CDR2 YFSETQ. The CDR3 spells CASSKKTGEALTVTDTQYF. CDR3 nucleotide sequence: TGCGCCAGCAGCAAGAAGACAGGGGAGGCCCTAACCGTGACAGATACGCAGTATTTT.

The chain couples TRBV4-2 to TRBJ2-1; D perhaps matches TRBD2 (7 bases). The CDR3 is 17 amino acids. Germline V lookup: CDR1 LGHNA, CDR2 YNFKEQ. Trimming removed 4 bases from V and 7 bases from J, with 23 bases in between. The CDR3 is CASSLRGAGESPNEQFF. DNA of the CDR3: TGTGCCAGCAGCCTCCGGGGGGCGGGAGAGTCTCCTAATGAGCAGTTCTTC.

Written as DNA, the CDR3 is TGTGCCATCAGTGAGTCCGGGGGTAGCAATCAGCCCCAGCATTTT. Protein sequence: CAISESGGSNQPQHF. The chain joins TRBV10-3 to TRBJ1-5, with D tentatively TRBD1 (5 bases). Trimming removed 0 bases from V and 0 bases from J, with 6 bases in between. CDR1 ENHRY and CDR2 SYGVKD come from the germline V gene. The CDR3 consists of 15 residues.

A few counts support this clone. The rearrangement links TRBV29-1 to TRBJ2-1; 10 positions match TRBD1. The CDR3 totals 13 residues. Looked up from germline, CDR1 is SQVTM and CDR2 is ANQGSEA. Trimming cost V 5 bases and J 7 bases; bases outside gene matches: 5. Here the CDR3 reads CSVRDRGLNEQFF. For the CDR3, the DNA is TGCAGCGTTCGGGACAGGGGATTAAATGAGCAGTTCTTC.

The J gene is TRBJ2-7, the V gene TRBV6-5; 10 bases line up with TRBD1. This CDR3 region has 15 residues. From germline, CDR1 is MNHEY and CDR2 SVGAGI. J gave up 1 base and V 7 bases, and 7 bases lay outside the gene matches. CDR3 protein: CASIAGTGVSYEQYF. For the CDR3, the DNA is TGTGCCAGCATCGCCGGGACAGGGGTTTCCTACGAGCAGTACTTC.

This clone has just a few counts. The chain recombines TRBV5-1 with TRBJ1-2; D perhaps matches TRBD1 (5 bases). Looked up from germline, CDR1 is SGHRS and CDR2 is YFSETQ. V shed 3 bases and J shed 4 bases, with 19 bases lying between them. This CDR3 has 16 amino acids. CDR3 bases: TGCGCCAGCAGCTCCCGGGACTCGGGGTTCCTCTATGGCTACACCTTC. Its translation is CASSSRDSGFLYGYTF.

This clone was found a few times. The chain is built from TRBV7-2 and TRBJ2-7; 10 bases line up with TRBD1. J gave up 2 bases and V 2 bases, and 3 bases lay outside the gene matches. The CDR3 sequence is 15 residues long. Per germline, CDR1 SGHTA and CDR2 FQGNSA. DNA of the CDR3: TGTGCCAGCAGCTTACGGGACAGGGGACCCTACGAGCAGTACTTC. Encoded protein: CASSLRDRGPYEQYF. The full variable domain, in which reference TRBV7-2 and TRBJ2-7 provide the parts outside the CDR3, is GAGVSQSPSNKVTEKGKDVELRCDPISGHTALYWYRQSLGQGLEFLIYFQGNSAPDKSGLPSDRFSAERTGGSVSTLTIQRTQQEDSAVYLCASSLRDRGPYEQYFGPGTRLTVT.

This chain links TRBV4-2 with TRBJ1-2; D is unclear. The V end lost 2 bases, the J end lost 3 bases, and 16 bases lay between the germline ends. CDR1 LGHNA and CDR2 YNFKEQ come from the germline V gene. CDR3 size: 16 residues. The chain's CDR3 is CASSQRRQGADYGYTF. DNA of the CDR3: TGTGCCAGCAGCCAACGGAGGCAAGGTGCGGACTATGGCTACACCTTC.

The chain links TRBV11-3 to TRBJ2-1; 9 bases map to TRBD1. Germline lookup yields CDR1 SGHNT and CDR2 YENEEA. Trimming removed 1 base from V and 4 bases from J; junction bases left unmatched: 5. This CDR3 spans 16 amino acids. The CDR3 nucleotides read TGTGCCAGCAGCTTAGGATGGGACAGGGCATACAATGAGCAGTTCTTC. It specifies CASSLGWDRAYNEQFF.

The CDR3 loop is CATSGAGGANTGELFF. Written as DNA, the CDR3 is TGTGCCACCAGTGGCGCGGGAGGGGCGAACACCGGGGAGCTGTTTTTT. The V and J genes are TRBV24-1 and TRBJ2-2; 9 bases are a match to TRBD2. Germline CDR1 KGHDR, CDR2 SFDVKD. Unmatched junction bases numbered 3, after V lost 5 bases and J lost 0 bases. This CDR3 is built from 16 residues.

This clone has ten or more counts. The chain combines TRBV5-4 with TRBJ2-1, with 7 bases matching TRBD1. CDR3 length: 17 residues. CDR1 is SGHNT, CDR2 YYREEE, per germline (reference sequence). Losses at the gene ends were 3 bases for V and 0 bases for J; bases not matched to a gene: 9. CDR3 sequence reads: CASSSPRQGSSYNEQFF. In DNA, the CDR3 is TGTGCCAGCAGCTCCCCGAGACAGGGCAGCTCCTACAATGAGCAGTTCTTC.

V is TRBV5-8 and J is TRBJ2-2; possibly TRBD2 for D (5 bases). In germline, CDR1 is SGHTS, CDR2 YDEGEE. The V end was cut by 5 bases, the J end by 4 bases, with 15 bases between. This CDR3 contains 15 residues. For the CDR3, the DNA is TGTGCCAGCAGGTTTAGCAGCGGATCCACCGGGGAGCTGTTTTTT. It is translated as CASRFSSGSTGELFF.

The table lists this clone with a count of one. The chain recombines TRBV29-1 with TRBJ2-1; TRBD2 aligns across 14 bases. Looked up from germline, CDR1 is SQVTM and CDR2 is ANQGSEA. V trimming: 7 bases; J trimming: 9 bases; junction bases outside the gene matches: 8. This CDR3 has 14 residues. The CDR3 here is CSAATSGGALEQFF. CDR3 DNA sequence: TGCAGCGCCGCGACTAGCGGGGGGGCTCTTGAGCAGTTCTTC.

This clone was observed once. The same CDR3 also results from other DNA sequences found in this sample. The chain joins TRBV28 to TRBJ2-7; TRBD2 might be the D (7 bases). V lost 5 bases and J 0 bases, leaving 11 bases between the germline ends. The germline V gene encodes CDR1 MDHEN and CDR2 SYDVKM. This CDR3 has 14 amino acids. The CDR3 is CASSRGGSSYEQYF. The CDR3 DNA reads TGTGCCAGCAGTCGCGGGGGCAGCTCCTACGAGCAGTACTTC.

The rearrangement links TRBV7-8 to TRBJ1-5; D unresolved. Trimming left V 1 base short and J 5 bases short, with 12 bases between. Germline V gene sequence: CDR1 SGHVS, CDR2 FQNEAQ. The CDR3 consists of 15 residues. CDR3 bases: TGTGCCAGCAGCTTAGGGGTTGGGAGCTATCAGCCCCAGCATTTT. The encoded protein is CASSLGVGSYQPQHF.

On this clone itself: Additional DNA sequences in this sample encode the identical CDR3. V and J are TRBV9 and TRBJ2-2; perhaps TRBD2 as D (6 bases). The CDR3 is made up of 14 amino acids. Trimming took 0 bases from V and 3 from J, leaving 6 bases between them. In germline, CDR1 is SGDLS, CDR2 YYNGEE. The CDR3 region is CASSVGGDTGELFF. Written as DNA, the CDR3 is TGTGCCAGCAGCGTAGGGGGGGACACCGGGGAGCTGTTTTTT.